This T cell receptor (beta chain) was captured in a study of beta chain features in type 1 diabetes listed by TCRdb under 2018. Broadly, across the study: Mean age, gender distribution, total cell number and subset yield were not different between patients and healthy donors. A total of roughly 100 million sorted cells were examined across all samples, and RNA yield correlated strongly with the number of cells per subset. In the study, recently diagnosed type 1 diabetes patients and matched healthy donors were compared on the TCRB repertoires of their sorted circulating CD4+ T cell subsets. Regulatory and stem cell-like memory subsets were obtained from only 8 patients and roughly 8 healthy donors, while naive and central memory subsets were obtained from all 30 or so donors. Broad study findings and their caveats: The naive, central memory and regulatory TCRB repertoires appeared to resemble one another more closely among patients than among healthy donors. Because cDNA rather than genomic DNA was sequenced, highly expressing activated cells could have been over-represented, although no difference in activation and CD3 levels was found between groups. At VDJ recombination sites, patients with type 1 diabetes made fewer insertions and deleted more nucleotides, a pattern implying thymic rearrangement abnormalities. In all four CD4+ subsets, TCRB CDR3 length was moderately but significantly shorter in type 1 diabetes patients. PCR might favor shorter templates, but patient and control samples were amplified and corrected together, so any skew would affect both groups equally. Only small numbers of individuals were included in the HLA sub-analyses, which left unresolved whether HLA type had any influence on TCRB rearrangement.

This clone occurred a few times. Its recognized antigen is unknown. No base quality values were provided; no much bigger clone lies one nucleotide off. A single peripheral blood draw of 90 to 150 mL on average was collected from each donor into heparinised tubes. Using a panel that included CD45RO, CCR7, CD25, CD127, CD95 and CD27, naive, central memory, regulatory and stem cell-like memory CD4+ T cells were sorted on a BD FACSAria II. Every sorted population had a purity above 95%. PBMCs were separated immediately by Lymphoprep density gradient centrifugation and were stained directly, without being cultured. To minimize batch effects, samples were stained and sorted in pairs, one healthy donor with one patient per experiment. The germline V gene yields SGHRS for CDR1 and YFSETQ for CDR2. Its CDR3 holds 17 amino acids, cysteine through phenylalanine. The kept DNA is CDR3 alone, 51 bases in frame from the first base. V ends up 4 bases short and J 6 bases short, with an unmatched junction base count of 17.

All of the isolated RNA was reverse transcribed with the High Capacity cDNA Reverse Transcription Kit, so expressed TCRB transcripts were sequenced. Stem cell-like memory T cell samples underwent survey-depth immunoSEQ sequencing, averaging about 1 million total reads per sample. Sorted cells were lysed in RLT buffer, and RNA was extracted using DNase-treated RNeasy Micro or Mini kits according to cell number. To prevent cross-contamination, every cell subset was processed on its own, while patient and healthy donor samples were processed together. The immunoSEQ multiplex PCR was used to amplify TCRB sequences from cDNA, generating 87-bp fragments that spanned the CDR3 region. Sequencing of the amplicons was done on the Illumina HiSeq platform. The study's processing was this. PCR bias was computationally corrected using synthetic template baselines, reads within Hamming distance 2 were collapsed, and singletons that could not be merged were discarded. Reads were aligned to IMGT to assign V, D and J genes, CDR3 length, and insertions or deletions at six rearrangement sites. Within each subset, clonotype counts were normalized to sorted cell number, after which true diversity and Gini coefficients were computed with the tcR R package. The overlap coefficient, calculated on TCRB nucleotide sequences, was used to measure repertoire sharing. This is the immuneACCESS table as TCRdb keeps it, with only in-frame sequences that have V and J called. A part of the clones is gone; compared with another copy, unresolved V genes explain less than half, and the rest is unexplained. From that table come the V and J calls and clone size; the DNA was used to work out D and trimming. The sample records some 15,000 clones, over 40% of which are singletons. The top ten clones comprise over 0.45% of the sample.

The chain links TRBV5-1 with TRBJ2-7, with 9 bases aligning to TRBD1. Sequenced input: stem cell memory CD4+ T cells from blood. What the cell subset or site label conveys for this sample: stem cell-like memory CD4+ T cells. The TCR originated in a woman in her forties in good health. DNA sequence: TGCGCCAGCAGCGCCCCGGGACAGGGCCGTCTCCCTACCGAGCAGTACTTC. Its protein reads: CASSAPGQGRLPTEQYF.